Listed below are T cell receptor beta chains from one sample, sequenced in a study of memory CD4+ T cells and cytomegalovirus serostatus. The repertoire was sequenced with immunoSEQ multiplex PCR; TCRdb's copy has only in-frame clones and lacks some. The sample lists about 61,000 clones; about 81% were seen once. The sample taken for sequencing was memory CD4+ T cells from blood. The receptors shown here come from an adult in good health and CMV-seronegative. Each CDR3 is given with its conserved first and last residue. The order of the fields is clone size, CDR3 length, D gene, V gene, J gene, CDR3 DNA, CDR3 protein. The D gene is left open where the match is weak. Some rows mark clone size as missing; the rest say once, few, many or name a class of expanded clone.

abundance: NA
len: 14
d_gene: NA
v_gene: TRBV18
j_gene: TRBJ2-1
CDR3nt: TGTGCCAGCTCACGCCAGGGGTTCGACAATGAGCAGTTCTTC
CDR3aa: CASSRQGFDNEQFF

abundance: NA
len: 14
d_gene: TRBD1
v_gene: TRBV5-1
j_gene: TRBJ1-5
CDR3nt: TGCGCCAGCAGCTTGTCGACAGGGGATCAGCCCCAGCATTTT
CDR3aa: CASSLSTGDQPQHF

abundance: NA
len: 15
d_gene: NA
v_gene: TRBV6-5
j_gene: TRBJ2-7
CDR3nt: TGTGCCAGCAGTTACCGCTCCACGGGACCCTACGAGCAGTACTTC
CDR3aa: CASSYRSTGPYEQYF

abundance: NA
len: 11
d_gene: NA
v_gene: TRBV14
j_gene: TRBJ2-2
CDR3nt: TGTGCCAGCAGCCACACCGGGGAGCTGTTTTTT
CDR3aa: CASSHTGELFF

abundance: once
len: 11
d_gene: NA
v_gene: TRBV7-9
j_gene: TRBJ2-2
CDR3nt: TGTGCCAGCAGCTTAGAGCAGGAGCTGTTTTTT
CDR3aa: CASSLEQELFF

abundance: NA
len: 17
d_gene: NA
v_gene: TRBV19
j_gene: TRBJ2-1
CDR3nt: TGTGCCAGTAGTAATCGGGGTGTGGGGGGCGGCTCCAATGAGCAGTTCTTC
CDR3aa: CASSNRGVGGGSNEQFF

abundance: NA
len: 16
d_gene: TRBD2
v_gene: TRBV19
j_gene: TRBJ2-3
CDR3nt: TGTGCCAGTAGTACCGCCTCTAGCGGGCTGACAGATACGCAGTATTTT
CDR3aa: CASSTASSGLTDTQYF

abundance: NA
len: 16
d_gene: TRBD2
v_gene: TRBV4-1
j_gene: TRBJ2-3
CDR3nt: TGCGCCAGCAGCCAAGTCTTAGCGGGAGGTCAAGATACGCAGTATTTT
CDR3aa: CASSQVLAGGQDTQYF

abundance: NA
len: 16
d_gene: TRBD1
v_gene: TRBV7-2
j_gene: TRBJ2-7
CDR3nt: TGTGCCAGCAGCTTGCACGTCGACAGGGTTCGTAACGAGCAGTACTTC
CDR3aa: CASSLHVDRVRNEQYF

abundance: few
len: 12
d_gene: NA
v_gene: TRBV19
j_gene: TRBJ2-7
CDR3nt: TGTGCCAGTAGTATATCAATATACGAGCAGTACTTC
CDR3aa: CASSISIYEQYF

abundance: once
len: 16
d_gene: NA
v_gene: TRBV27
j_gene: TRBJ1-1
CDR3nt: TGTGCCAGCAGCCTACGAAACCCGCAGCATGGCACTGAAGCTTTCTTT
CDR3aa: CASSLRNPQHGTEAFF

abundance: NA
len: 14
d_gene: NA
v_gene: TRBV7-2
j_gene: TRBJ1-1
CDR3nt: TGTGCCAGCAGCTTTTCCGGAGGGGTCTCTGAAGCTTTCTTT
CDR3aa: CASSFSGGVSEAFF

abundance: NA
len: 11
d_gene: NA
v_gene: TRBV20-1
j_gene: TRBJ2-7
CDR3nt: TGCAGCGCGGAGGGCCCCTACGAGCAGTACTTC
CDR3aa: CSAEGPYEQYF

abundance: NA
len: 15
d_gene: NA
v_gene: TRBV19
j_gene: TRBJ1-2
CDR3nt: TGTGCCAGTAGTATTGCCCAGGAATTCTGGAGGGGCTACACCTTC
CDR3aa: CASSIAQEFWRGYTF

abundance: once
len: 15
d_gene: TRBD1
v_gene: TRBV28
j_gene: TRBJ1-2
CDR3nt: TGTGCCAGCAGTGTCCCGAACAGGGGGCTTTTTGGCTACACCTTC
CDR3aa: CASSVPNRGLFGYTF

abundance: NA
len: 13
d_gene: NA
v_gene: TRBV6-6
j_gene: TRBJ1-1
CDR3nt: TGTGCCAGCAGTTCAGAGACGTACACTGAAGCTTTCTTT
CDR3aa: CASSSETYTEAFF